This TCR beta chain was recovered during a study of T cell clones after liver transplantation. The table came from immunoSEQ multiplex PCR; TCRdb's copy has only in-frame clones and leaves some out. The sample has 15,000 to 20,000 clones, around 81% seen once. The sequence derives from a human patient who received a liver transplant. The T cells may come from the graft donor. Sequencing used CD8+ T cells from blood, obtained about 50 months after liver transplant.

In nucleotides, the CDR3 is TGTGCCAGCAGCATCTCACAAACGGTAGAGACCCAGTACTTC. This encodes CASSISQTVETQYF. The chain carries TRBV7-9 and TRBJ2-5; D unclear. CDR1 is SEHNR and CDR2 is FQNEAQ in the germline V gene (reference sequence). Trimming cost V 5 bases and J 4 bases, with 14 bases left between them. The CDR3 totals 14 residues.